The next 32 T cell receptor beta chains were all read from a single sample in a study of ipilimumab plus nivolumab after autologous stem cell transplantation. TCRdb's copy holds only in-frame clones and misses some; the assay was immunoSEQ multiplex PCR. This table has about 22,000 clones, 77% appearing once. The specimen was PBMCs, collected in a trial of ipilimumab plus nivolumab as post-transplant consolidation. All receptors come from a male donor with diffuse large B-cell lymphoma.

J is TRBJ1-1 and V is TRBV30, with no clear D. In germline, CDR1 is GTSNPN, CDR2 SVGIG (reference sequence). The CDR3 is 12 amino acids. Trimming pared 3 bases from V and 5 bases from J, leaving 10 bases between. The CDR3, as DNA: TGTGCCTGGAGCGGCGGCACGACTGAAGCTTTCTTT. Its protein is CAWSGGTTEAFF.

This chain uses TRBV27 with TRBJ1-2, with 9 bases fitting TRBD1. The CDR3 contains 19 residues. J lost 5 bases, V lost 7 bases, and 23 bases had no gene match. Germline assignment: CDR1 MNHEY and CDR2 SMNVEV (reference sequence). The CDR3 DNA is TGTGCCAGCAAACCCACCGGGACAGGGACCTTTAAGGAGGGGTATGGCTACACCTTC. Protein: CASKPTGTGTFKEGYGYTF.

The chain employs TRBV5-1 and TRBJ1-1, with D possibly being TRBD1 (5 bases). V lost 1 base, J lost 5 bases, and 12 bases lay in between. This CDR3 is 14 amino acids long. CDR1 is SGHRS, CDR2 YFSETQ, per germline. CDR3 amino acids: CASSLLQGSTEAFF. CDR3 sequence (DNA): TGCGCCAGCAGCTTGCTTCAGGGCTCTACTGAAGCTTTCTTT.

This chain connects TRBV2 to TRBJ2-2; D not resolved. In germline, CDR1 is SNHLY, CDR2 FYNNEI. The V and J ends lost 11 bases and 1 base respectively, with 11 bases between them. This CDR3 comprises 13 residues. The CDR3 sequence is CAGSLGNTGELFF. The CDR3 coding sequence is TGTGCCGGAAGTTTGGGGAACACCGGGGAGCTGTTTTTT.

This rearrangement joins TRBV18 to TRBJ2-1; 11 nucleotides align to TRBD1. Germline CDR1 is KGHSH and CDR2 is LQKENI. Unmatched junction bases numbered 7, after V lost 2 bases and J lost 7 bases. The CDR3 loop spans 16 amino acids. This chain's CDR3 is CASSPWTGGYDNEQFF. The CDR3 DNA sequence: TGTGCCAGCTCACCATGGACAGGGGGCTATGATAATGAGCAGTTCTTC.

The chain couples TRBV19 to TRBJ1-2, with a tentative D call TRBD1 (5 bases). Germline CDR1 and CDR2: LNHDA and SQIVND (reference sequence). The CDR3 totals 13 residues. Between the trimmed V and J ends, which lost 3 bases and 4 bases, there was a span of 9 bases. This CDR3 reads CASSMGPSYGYTF. CDR3 nucleotides: TGTGCCAGTAGTATGGGGCCGAGCTATGGCTACACCTTC.

This clone was seen just once. The chain recombines TRBV30 with TRBJ1-4; D is possibly TRBD1 (5 bases). Trimming removed 4 bases at V and 2 bases at J, with 11 bases between. The CDR3 extends over 14 amino acids. CDR1 GTSNPN and CDR2 SVGIG come from the germline V gene (reference sequence). The CDR3 nucleotides are TGTGCCTGGACTAAGGGGCTGACTAATGAAAAACTGTTTTTT. Translated: CAWTKGLTNEKLFF.

This chain connects TRBV10-3 to TRBJ2-7; 13 bases are shared with TRBD2. V trimming: 0 bases; J trimming: 5 bases; junction bases outside the gene matches: 4. Germline assignment: CDR1 ENHRY and CDR2 SYGVKD. The CDR3 covers 16 residues. The CDR3 nucleotides read TGTGCCATCAGTGAGTCGCCTGGACTAGCGGGAGACGAGCAGTACTTC. Residues: CAISESPGLAGDEQYF.

The rearrangement links TRBV30 to TRBJ2-1; perhaps TRBD2 as D (5 bases). With 3 bases removed from V and 9 bases from J, the gap between germline ends came to 18 bases. Per germline, CDR1 GTSNPN and CDR2 SVGIG (reference sequence). The CDR3 runs 14 residues. The CDR3 DNA is TGTGCCTGGAGCGGAAGCCGGCGGGCAGTTGAGCAGTTCTTC. As protein: CAWSGSRRAVEQFF.

V and J are TRBV4-1 and TRBJ2-1; TRBD1 matches at 7 bases. The CDR3 runs 14 residues. The V and J ends lost 6 bases and 7 bases, in that order; junction bases with no gene match: 9. Germline assignment: CDR1 MGHRA and CDR2 YSYEKL. CDR3 sequence (DNA): TGCGCCAGCAGACGAGAAGGGGGCCGAAATGAGCAGTTCTTC. Protein product: CASRREGGRNEQFF.

The V gene is TRBV2, the J gene TRBJ1-1; D not certain. Trimming cost V 7 bases and J 5 bases, with 14 bases left between them. The germline gives CDR1 SNHLY, CDR2 FYNNEI. The CDR3 length is 13 residues. The CDR3 region has the DNA TGTGCCAGCACTGGTCTCCCTGGGACTGAAGCTTTCTTT. Protein: CASTGLPGTEAFF.

This clone showed up just once. The chain has TRBV5-8 and TRBJ2-7; weak D call: TRBD2 (5 bases). This CDR3 is 13 amino acids long. Trimming took off 1 base at V and 4 bases at J, with 9 bases between the two ends. Per the germline V gene, CDR1 is SGHTS and CDR2 is YDEGEE. In DNA, the CDR3 is TGTGCCAGCAGCTTGCGGGATCGATACGAGCAGTACTTC. It is translated as CASSLRDRYEQYF. The full variable domain, in which reference TRBV5-8 and TRBJ2-7 provide the parts outside the CDR3, is EAGVTQSPTHLIKTRGQQATLRCSPISGHTSVYWYQQALGLGLQFLLWYDEGEERNRGNFPPRFSGRQFPNYSSELNVNALELEDSALYLCASSLRDRYEQYFGPGTRLTVT.

This clone occurred a few times. This chain uses TRBV7-9 with TRBJ2-7; no definite D call. Germline V gene sequence: CDR1 SEHNR, CDR2 FQNEAQ (reference sequence). Trimming took 3 bases from V and 2 from J, leaving 8 bases between them. The CDR3 consists of 13 residues. CDR3 DNA sequence: TGTGCCAGCAGCTTTGGGGAACCCTACGAGCAGTACTTC. Its translation: CASSFGEPYEQYF.

The chain uses TRBV5-1 and TRBJ2-5; D is possibly TRBD2 (6 bases). The CDR3 covers 13 residues. The germline V gene encodes CDR1 SGHRS and CDR2 YFSETQ. The ends were cut back, 4 bases at V and 0 bases at J, with 7 bases in the middle. This CDR3 is CASSGGDQETQYF. CDR3 nucleotide sequence: TGCGCCAGCAGCGGAGGGGACCAAGAGACCCAGTACTTC.

This sequence joins TRBV7-2 and TRBJ1-1; no firm D call. Germline CDR1 is SGHTA and CDR2 is FQGNSA. This CDR3 comprises 14 residues. The ends were cut back, 1 base at V and 5 bases at J, with 11 bases in the middle. The CDR3 here is CASSLGGSNTEAFF. CDR3 nucleotides: TGTGCCAGCAGCTTAGGGGGAAGTAATACTGAAGCTTTCTTT.

The sample holds a few counts of this clone. The chain links TRBV11-3 to TRBJ1-1; a possible D gene is TRBD1 (5 bases). The CDR3 totals 15 residues. Germline V CDR1 and CDR2: SGHNT, YENEEA. Trimming cost V 5 bases and J 5 bases, with 18 bases left between them. CDR3: CASSRTYGALTEAFF. Written as DNA, the CDR3 is TGTGCCAGCAGCCGCACTTATGGGGCGCTGACTGAAGCTTTCTTT.

This clone has only a few counts. The chain uses TRBV30 and TRBJ2-7, with a possible D match to TRBD2 (5 bases). The CDR3 length is 12 residues. V was clipped by 0 bases and J by 3 bases, with 6 bases between them. Germline CDR1 reads GTSNPN; CDR2 reads SVGIG (reference sequence). This CDR3 is CAWSVRGYEQYF. The CDR3 DNA reads as TGTGCCTGGAGTGTACGGGGCTACGAGCAGTACTTC.

This sequence joins TRBV30 and TRBJ1-2, with D perhaps matching TRBD1 (6 bases). Germline loops: CDR1 GTSNPN, CDR2 SVGIG (reference sequence). V was cut by 1 base and J by 4 bases, with 19 bases left in between. The CDR3 length is 16 residues. The CDR3 reads CAWSGPAATGFYGYTF. The CDR3 DNA sequence: TGTGCCTGGAGTGGGCCCGCGGCCACAGGGTTCTATGGCTACACCTTC.

This clone was counted only a few times. The rearrangement uses TRBV19 and TRBJ1-2, with 8 bases matching TRBD1. In germline, CDR1 is LNHDA, CDR2 SQIVND (reference sequence). Trimming cost V 6 bases and J 7 bases; bases outside gene matches: 7. CDR3 length: 13 residues. The CDR3 spells CASRATGGSGYTF. The CDR3 DNA sequence: TGTGCCAGTAGGGCCACAGGGGGATCTGGCTACACCTTC.

The rearrangement links TRBV4-2 to TRBJ2-3; TRBD2 agrees at 9 bases. V lost 0 bases and J lost 3; bases outside the gene matches: 10. Per the germline V gene, CDR1 is LGHNA and CDR2 is YNFKEQ. The CDR3 is 18 residues long. The CDR3 sequence is CASSQDRWRGGLTDTQYF. For the CDR3, the DNA is TGTGCCAGCAGCCAAGATCGCTGGCGGGGGGGCCTGACAGATACGCAGTATTTT.

This clone was observed a handful of times. The chain couples TRBV27 to TRBJ2-3; 7 bases agree with TRBD1. Per the germline V gene, CDR1 is MNHEY and CDR2 is SMNVEV (reference sequence). Trimming cost V 6 bases and J 4 bases; bases outside gene matches: 7. The CDR3 has 14 residues. The CDR3: CASSLRQGADTQYF. The CDR3 nucleotides read TGTGCCAGCAGCCTGCGACAGGGTGCAGATACGCAGTATTTT.

This CDR3 reads CASTQNVLISPLHF. The CDR3 DNA reads TGTGCCAGCACCCAGAACGTATTAATCTCACCCCTCCACTTT. The chain employs TRBV7-6 and TRBJ1-6; the D is unclear. Trimming took 7 bases from V and 10 from J, leaving 17 bases between them. The germline V gene encodes CDR1 SGHVS and CDR2 FNYEAQ. CDR3 length: 14 amino acids.

The CDR3 coding sequence is TGTGCCAGCATCGACGGCTCCCCGGGGGGTTATCAGCCCCAGCATTTT. This gives the protein CASIDGSPGGYQPQHF. The V and J genes are TRBV6-6 and TRBJ1-5; possible D gene TRBD1, 5 bases. The CDR3 sequence is 16 residues long. The germline gives CDR1 MNHNY, CDR2 SVGAGI (reference sequence). V was shortened by 7 bases and J by 5 bases, with 21 bases between the two germline ends.

This chain uses TRBV9 with TRBJ2-7; 9 nucleotides align to TRBD1. The CDR3 totals 18 residues. CDR1 and CDR2 (germline): SGDLS, YYNGEE. With 2 bases clipped from V and 5 bases from J, the junction kept 17 bases outside the gene matches. The CDR3 protein is CASSVSLHDRGELHEQYF. The CDR3 DNA sequence: TGTGCCAGCAGCGTTTCCCTACACGACAGGGGGGAACTCCACGAGCAGTACTTC.

This clone was observed a few times. The CDR3 spells CASSPTDRGVGQPQHF. The CDR3 nucleotides read TGTGCCAGCTCACCTACCGACAGGGGCGTTGGTCAGCCCCAGCATTTT. This chain uses TRBV18 with TRBJ1-5; 8 nucleotides agree with TRBD1. Germline CDR1 and CDR2: KGHSH and LQKENI. Trimming cost V 3 bases and J 6 bases; bases outside gene matches: 10. The CDR3 totals 16 residues.

This clone has more than one count but fewer than ten. CDR3 sequence: CASRPLGQGNTGELFF. The CDR3 nucleotides are TGTGCCAGCAGGCCCCTGGGGCAGGGGAACACCGGGGAGCTGTTTTTT. The J gene is TRBJ2-2, the V gene TRBV27; D is possibly TRBD1 (5 bases). In germline, CDR1 is MNHEY, CDR2 SMNVEV (reference sequence). This CDR3 is 16 amino acids long. V was trimmed by 6 bases and J by 1 base, leaving 15 bases between them.

The chain carries TRBV7-3 and TRBJ2-6, with no clear D. This CDR3 is built from 17 residues. Germline V gene sequence: CDR1 SGHTA, CDR2 FQGTGA. V lost 3 bases to trimming and J lost 3 bases, with 15 bases between them. The CDR3 loop reads CASSLGASGVGANVLTF. CDR3 sequence (DNA): TGTGCCAGCAGCTTGGGTGCGAGTGGGGTTGGGGCCAACGTCCTGACTTTC.

The CDR3 DNA reads TGTGCCAGCGGCGTCAAATACGAGCAGTACTTC. Its protein product is CASGVKYEQYF. The chain combines TRBV27 with TRBJ2-7, with D uncertain. This CDR3 spans 11 amino acids. V was trimmed by 8 bases and J by 4 bases, leaving 9 bases between them. CDR1 is MNHEY and CDR2 is SMNVEV in the germline V gene (reference sequence).

The chain has TRBV6-1 and TRBJ1-2; TRBD1 agrees at 9 bases. In germline, CDR1 is MNHNS, CDR2 SASEGT. This CDR3 spans 17 amino acids. V was clipped by 2 bases and J by 5 bases; unmatched bases: 12. The CDR3 bases are TGTGCCAGCAGTGAACAGCCGGACAGGGGCGGGGGGTATGGCTACACCTTC. Protein: CASSEQPDRGGGYGYTF.

This clone has only a few counts. The chain has TRBV2 and TRBJ2-7; 9 nucleotides align to TRBD2. Germline V gives CDR1 SNHLY, CDR2 FYNNEI. V was pared by 3 bases and J by 6 bases, with 6 bases of the junction left unmatched. The CDR3 runs 14 residues. This CDR3 is CASSDWTSAAEQYF. CDR3 sequence (DNA): TGTGCCAGCAGTGATTGGACTAGCGCGGCCGAGCAGTACTTC.

This clone was picked up a small number of times. The chain recombines TRBV6-4 with TRBJ2-2; D is unresolved. The ends were cut back, 4 bases at V and 0 bases at J, with 6 bases in the middle. The V gene's germline CDR1 is MRHNA and CDR2 SNTAGT. This CDR3 has 14 residues. DNA for the CDR3: TGTGCCAGCAGTGTATCTCCGAACACCGGGGAGCTGTTTTTT. It codes for CASSVSPNTGELFF.

The chain employs TRBV5-1 and TRBJ1-1, with 12 bases lining up with TRBD1. The CDR3 contains 16 residues. Trimming took 4 bases from V and 4 from J; bases not matched to a gene: 8. CDR1 is SGHRS and CDR2 is YFSETQ in the germline V gene. CDR3: CASSPGTGGRGTEAFF. The CDR3 bases are TGCGCCAGCAGCCCAGGGACAGGGGGCAGGGGCACTGAAGCTTTCTTT.